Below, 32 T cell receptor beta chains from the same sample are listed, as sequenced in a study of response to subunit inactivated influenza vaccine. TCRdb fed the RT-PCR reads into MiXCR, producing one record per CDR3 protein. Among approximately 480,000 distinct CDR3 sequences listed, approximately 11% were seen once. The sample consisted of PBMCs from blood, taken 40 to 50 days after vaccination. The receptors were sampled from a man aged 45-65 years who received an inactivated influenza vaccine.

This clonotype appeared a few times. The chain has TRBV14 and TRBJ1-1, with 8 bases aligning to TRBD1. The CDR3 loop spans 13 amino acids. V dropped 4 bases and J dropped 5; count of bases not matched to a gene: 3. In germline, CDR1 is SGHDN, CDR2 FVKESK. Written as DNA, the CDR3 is TGTGCCAGCAGCCGGACAGGGAGGACTGAAGCTTTCTTT. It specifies CASSRTGRTEAFF.

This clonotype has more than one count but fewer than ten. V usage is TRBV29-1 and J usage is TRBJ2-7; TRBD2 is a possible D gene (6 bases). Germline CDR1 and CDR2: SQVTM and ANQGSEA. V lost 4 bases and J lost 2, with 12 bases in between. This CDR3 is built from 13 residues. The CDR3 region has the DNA TGCAGCGTTGGAGAATTAGCGGCCTACGAGCAGTACTTC. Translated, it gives CSVGELAAYEQYF.

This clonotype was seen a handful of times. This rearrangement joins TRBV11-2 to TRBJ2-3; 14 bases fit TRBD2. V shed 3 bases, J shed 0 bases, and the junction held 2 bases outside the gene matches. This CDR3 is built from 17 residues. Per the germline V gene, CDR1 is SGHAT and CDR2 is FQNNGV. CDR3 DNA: TGTGCCAGCAGCTTCAGACTAGCGGGGGGGAGCACAGATACGCAGTATTTT. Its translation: CASSFRLAGGSTDTQYF.

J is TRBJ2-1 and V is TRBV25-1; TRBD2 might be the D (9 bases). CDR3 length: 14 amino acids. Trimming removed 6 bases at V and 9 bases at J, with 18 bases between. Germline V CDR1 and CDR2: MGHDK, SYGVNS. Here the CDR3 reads CASSQGAGGSEQFF. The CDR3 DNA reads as TGTGCCAGCAGCCAGGGGGCGGGGGGGTCTGAGCAGTTCTTC.

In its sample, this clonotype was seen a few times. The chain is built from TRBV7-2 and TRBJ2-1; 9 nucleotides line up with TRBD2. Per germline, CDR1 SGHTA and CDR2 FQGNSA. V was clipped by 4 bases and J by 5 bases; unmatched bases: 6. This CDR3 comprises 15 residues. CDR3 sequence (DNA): TGTGCCAGCAGCTCCCAGCGGGGGGTCCACAATGAGCAGTTCTTC. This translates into CASSSQRGVHNEQFF.

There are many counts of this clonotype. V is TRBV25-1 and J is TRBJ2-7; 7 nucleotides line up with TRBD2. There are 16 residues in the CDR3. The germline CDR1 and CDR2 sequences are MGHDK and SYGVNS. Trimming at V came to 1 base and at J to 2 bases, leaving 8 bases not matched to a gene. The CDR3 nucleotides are TGTGCCAGCAGTGAATCCCTAGCGGTGAACCCCTACGAGCAGTACTTC. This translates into CASSESLAVNPYEQYF.

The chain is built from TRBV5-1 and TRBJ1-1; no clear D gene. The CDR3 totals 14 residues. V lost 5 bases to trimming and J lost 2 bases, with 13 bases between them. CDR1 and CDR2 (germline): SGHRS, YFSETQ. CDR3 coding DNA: TGCGCCAGCAGACCAGACGGCATAAACACTGAAGCTTTCTTT. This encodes CASRPDGINTEAFF.

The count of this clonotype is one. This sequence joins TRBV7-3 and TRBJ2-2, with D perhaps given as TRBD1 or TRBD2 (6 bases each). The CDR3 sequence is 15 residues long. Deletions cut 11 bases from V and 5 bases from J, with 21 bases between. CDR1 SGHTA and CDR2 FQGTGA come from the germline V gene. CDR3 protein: CAGASSGGHTGELFF. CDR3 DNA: TGTGCCGGCGCCTCGTCCGGGGGACATACCGGGGAGCTGTTTTTT.

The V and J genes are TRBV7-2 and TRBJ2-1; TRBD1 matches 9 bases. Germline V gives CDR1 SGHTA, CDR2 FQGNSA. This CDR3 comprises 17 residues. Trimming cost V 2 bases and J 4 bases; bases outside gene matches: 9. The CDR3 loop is CASSLFPGTGSYNEQFF. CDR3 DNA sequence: TGTGCCAGCAGCTTATTCCCGGGGACAGGGTCATACAATGAGCAGTTCTTC.

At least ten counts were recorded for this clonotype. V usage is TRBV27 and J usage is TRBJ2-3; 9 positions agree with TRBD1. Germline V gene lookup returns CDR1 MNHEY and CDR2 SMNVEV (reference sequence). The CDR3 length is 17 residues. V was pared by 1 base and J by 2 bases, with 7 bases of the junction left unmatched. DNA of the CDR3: TGTGCCAGCAGTTTATTCGGGACAGGGACAGACACAGATACGCAGTATTTT. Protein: CASSLFGTGTDTDTQYF.

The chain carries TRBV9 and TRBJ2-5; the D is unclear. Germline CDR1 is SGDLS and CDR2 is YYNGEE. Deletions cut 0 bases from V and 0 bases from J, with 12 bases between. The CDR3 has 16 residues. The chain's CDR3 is CASSVEGNLYQETQYF. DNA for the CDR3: TGTGCCAGCAGCGTAGAGGGAAACCTATACCAAGAGACCCAGTACTTC.

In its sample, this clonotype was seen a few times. CDR3 sequence: CATSRDGGPDRSPMGTQYF. The DNA for the CDR3 is TGTGCCACCAGCAGAGATGGGGGACCGGACAGGAGCCCAATGGGGACCCAGTACTTC. This chain uses TRBV15 with TRBJ2-5; 7 bases agree with TRBD1. The CDR3 contains 19 residues. With V trimmed by 0 bases and J by 7 bases, 20 bases remained unmatched. Per germline, CDR1 LNHNV and CDR2 YYDKDF (reference sequence).

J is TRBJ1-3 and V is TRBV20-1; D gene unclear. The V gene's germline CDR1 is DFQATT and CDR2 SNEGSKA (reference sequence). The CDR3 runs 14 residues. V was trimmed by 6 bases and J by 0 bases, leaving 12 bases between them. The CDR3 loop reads CSASGPSSGNTIYF. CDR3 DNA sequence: TGCAGTGCCAGCGGCCCCTCCTCTGGAAACACCATATATTTT.

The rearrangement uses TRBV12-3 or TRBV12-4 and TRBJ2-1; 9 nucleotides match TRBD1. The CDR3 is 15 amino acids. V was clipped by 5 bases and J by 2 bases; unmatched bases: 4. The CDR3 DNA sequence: TGTGCCAGCAGTACCGACAGGGGGACCTACAATGAGCAGTTCTTC. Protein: CASSTDRGTYNEQFF.

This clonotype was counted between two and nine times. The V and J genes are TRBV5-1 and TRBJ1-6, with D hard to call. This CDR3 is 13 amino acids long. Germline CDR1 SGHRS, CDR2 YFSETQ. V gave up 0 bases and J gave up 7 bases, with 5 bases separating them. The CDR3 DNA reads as TGCGCCAGCAGCTTGGACAGCAATTCACCCCTCCACTTT. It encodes CASSLDSNSPLHF.

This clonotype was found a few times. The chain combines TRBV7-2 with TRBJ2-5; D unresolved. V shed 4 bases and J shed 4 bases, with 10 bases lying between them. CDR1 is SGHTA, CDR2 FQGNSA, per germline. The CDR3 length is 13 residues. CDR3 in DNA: TGTGCCAGCAGCTCGTCGGTGAGAGAGACCCAGTACTTC. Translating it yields CASSSSVRETQYF. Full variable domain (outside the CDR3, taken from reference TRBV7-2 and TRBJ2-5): GAGVSQSPSNKVTEKGKDVELRCDPISGHTALYWYRQSLGQGLEFLIYFQGNSAPDKSGLPSDRFSAERTGGSVSTLTIQRTQQEDSAVYLCASSSSVRETQYFGPGTRLLVL.

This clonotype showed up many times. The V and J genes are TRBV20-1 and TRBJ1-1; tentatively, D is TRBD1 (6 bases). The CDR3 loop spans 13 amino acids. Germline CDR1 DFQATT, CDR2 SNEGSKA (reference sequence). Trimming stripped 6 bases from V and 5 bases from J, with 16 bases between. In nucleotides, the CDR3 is TGCAGTGCGACACAGGGAAGGGGAACTGAAGCTTTCTTT. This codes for CSATQGRGTEAFF.

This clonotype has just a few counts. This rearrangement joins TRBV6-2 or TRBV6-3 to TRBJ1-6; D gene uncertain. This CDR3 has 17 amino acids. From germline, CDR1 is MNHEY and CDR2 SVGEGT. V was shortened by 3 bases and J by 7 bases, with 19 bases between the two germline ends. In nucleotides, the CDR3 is TGTGCCAGCAGTTATGCAATCTACGGGGTGCGCAATTCACCCCTCCACTTT. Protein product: CASSYAIYGVRNSPLHF.

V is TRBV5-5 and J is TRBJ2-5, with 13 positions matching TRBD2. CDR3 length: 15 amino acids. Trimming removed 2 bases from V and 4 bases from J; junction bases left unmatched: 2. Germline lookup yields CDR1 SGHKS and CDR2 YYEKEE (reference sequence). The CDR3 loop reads CASSFGTSGTETQYF. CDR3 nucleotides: TGTGCCAGCAGCTTCGGGACTAGCGGGACAGAGACCCAGTACTTC.

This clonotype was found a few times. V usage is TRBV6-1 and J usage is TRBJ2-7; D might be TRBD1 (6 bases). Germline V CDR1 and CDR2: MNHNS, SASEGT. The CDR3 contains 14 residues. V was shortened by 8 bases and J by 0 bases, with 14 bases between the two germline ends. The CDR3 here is CASATGWSSYEQYF. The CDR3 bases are TGTGCCAGCGCAACAGGGTGGAGCTCCTACGAGCAGTACTTC.

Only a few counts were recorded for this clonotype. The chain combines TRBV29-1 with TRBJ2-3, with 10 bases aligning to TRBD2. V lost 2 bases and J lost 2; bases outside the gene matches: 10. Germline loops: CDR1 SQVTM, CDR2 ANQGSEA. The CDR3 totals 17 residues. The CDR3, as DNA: TGCAGCGTTGAAAGGCTAGCGGGAGCTAGGTACACAGATACGCAGTATTTT. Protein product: CSVERLAGARYTDTQYF.

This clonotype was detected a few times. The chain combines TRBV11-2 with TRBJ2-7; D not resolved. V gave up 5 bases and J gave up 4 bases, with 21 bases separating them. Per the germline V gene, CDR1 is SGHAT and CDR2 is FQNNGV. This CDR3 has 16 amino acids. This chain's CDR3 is CASSPQSIIPLYEQYF. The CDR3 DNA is TGTGCCAGCAGCCCCCAATCTATCATTCCCCTTTACGAGCAGTACTTC.

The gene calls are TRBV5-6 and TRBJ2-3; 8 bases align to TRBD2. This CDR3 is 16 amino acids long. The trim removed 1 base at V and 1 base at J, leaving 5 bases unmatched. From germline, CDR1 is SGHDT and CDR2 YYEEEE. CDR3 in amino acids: CASSLWGAGGTDTQYF. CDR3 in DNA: TGTGCCAGCAGCTTGTGGGGAGCGGGGGGCACAGATACGCAGTATTTT. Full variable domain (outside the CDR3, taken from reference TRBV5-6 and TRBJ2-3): DAGVTQSPTHLIKTRGQQVTLRCSPKSGHDTVSWYQQALGQGPQFIFQYYEEEERQRGNFPDRFSGHQFPNYSSELNVNALLLGDSALYLCASSLWGAGGTDTQYFGPGTRLTVL.

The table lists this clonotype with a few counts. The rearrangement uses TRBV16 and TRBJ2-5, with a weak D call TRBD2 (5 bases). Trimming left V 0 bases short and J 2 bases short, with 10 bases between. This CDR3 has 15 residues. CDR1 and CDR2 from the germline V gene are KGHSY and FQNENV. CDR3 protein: CASSQSVRTQETQYF. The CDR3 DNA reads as TGTGCCAGCAGCCAATCGGTCAGGACTCAAGAGACCCAGTACTTC.

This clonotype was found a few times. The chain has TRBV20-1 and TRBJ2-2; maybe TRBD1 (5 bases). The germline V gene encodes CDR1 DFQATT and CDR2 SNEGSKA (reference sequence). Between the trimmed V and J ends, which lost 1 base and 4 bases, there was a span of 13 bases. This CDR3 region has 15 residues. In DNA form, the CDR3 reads TGCAGTGCTAGAGTGTCAGGGTTCAGCACCGGGGAGCTGTTTTTT. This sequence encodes CSARVSGFSTGELFF.

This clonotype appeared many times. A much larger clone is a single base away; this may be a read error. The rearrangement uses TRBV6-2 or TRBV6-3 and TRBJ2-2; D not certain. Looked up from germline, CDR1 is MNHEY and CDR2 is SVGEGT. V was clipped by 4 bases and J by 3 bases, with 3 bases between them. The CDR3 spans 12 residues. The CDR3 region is CASSFDTGELFF. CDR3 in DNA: TGTGCCAGCAGTTTCGACACCGGGGAGCTGTTTTTT.

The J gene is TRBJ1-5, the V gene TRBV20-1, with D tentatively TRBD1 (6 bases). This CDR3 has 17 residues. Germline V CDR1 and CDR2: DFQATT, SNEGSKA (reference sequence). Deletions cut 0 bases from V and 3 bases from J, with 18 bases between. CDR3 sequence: CSAREGWRGAYNQPQHF. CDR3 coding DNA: TGCAGTGCTAGAGAGGGGTGGAGGGGGGCCTACAATCAGCCCCAGCATTTT.

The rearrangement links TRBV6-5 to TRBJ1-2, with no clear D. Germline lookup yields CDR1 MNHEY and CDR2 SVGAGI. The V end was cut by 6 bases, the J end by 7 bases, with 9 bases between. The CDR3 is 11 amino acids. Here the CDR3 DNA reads TGTGCCAGCAGGTGGGGTGGTGGCTACACCTTC. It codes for CASRWGGGYTF.

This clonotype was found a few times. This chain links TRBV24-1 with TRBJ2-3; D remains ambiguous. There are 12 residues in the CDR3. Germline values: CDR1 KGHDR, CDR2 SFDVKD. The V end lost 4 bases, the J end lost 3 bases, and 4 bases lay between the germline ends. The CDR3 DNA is TGTGCCACCAGTGAAAGGACAGATACGCAGTATTTT. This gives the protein CATSERTDTQYF.

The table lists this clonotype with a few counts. The CDR3 DNA follows: TGTGCCACCAGCAGAGCGGGGCTTCTTAACTATGGCTACACCTTC. Residues: CATSRAGLLNYGYTF. The chain uses TRBV15 and TRBJ1-2; D is perhaps TRBD1 (5 bases). The CDR3 runs to 15 residues. V lost 1 base, J lost 1 base, and 10 bases lay in between. Germline loops: CDR1 LNHNV, CDR2 YYDKDF (reference sequence). The variable domain in full, completed from reference TRBV15 and TRBJ1-2, reads DAMVIQNPRYQVTQFGKPVTLSCSQTLNHNVMYWYQQKSSQAPKLLFHYYDKDFNNEADTPDNFQSRRPNTSFCFLDIRSPGLGDTAMYLCATSRAGLLNYGYTFGSGTRLTVV.

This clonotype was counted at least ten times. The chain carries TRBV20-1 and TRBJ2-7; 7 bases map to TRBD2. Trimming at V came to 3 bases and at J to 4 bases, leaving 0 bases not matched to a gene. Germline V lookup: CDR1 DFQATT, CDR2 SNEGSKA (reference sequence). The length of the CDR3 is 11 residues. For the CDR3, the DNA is TGCAGTGCTAGGGGGGGGTACGAGCAGTACTTC. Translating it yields CSARGGYEQYF.

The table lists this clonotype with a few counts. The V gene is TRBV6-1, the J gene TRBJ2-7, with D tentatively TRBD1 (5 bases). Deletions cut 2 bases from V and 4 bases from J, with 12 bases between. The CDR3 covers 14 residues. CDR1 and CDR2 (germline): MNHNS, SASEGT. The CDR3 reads CASSEQGSKYEQYF. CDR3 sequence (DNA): TGTGCCAGCAGTGAACAGGGATCCAAATACGAGCAGTACTTC.